Presented here are 27 T cell receptor beta chains from one specimen sequenced in a study of cytomegalovirus exposure and HLA in healthy donors. Both 60 Vbeta primers and 13 Jbeta primers went into the PCR. TCRdb's copy holds only in-frame clones and misses some; the assay was immunoSEQ multiplex PCR. The sample has about 180,000 clones; under 80% are singletons. Sequences were obtained from PBMCs. All receptors come from a woman aged 25 to 39 in good health and CMV-seropositive.

This chain links TRBV7-2 with TRBJ1-1; a possible D gene is TRBD1 (5 bases). The CDR3 is 11 amino acids. Germline CDR1 and CDR2: SGHTA and FQGNSA. The V end was cut by 8 bases, the J end by 5 bases, with 9 bases between. Here the CDR3 reads CASGGVTEAFF. Written as DNA, the CDR3 is TGTGCCAGCGGGGGGGTGACTGAAGCTTTCTTT.

A few counts support this clone. This chain connects TRBV4-1 to TRBJ2-3; 10 bases fit TRBD1. CDR1 and CDR2 from the germline V gene are MGHRA and YSYEKL. The CDR3 totals 18 residues. Trimming at V came to 4 bases and at J to 2 bases, leaving 12 bases not matched to a gene. The CDR3: CASSRQIGTGDITDTQYF. CDR3 nucleotides: TGCGCCAGCAGCCGACAAATTGGGACAGGGGACATCACAGATACGCAGTATTTT.

This sequence joins TRBV28 and TRBJ1-3; D is unresolved. The CDR3 spans 13 residues. In germline, CDR1 is MDHEN, CDR2 SYDVKM. The V and J ends lost 6 bases and 2 bases respectively, with 8 bases between them. The CDR3 nucleotides read TGTGCCAGCAGGCTCGACACTGGAAACACCATATATTTT. This codes for CASRLDTGNTIYF. The complete variable domain, with remaining parts taken from reference TRBV28 and TRBJ1-3, reads DVKVTQSSRYLVKRTGEKVFLECVQDMDHENMFWYRQDPGLGLRLIYFSYDVKMKEKGDIPEGYSVSREKKERFSLILESASTNQTSMYLCASRLDTGNTIYFGEGSWLTVV.

The chain employs TRBV28 and TRBJ2-5, with 9 bases fitting TRBD1. TRBJ2-7 explains the end of the DNA better; the J call may be wrong. The CDR3 covers 14 residues. Germline CDR1 is MDHEN and CDR2 is SYDVKM. CDR3 DNA sequence: TGTGCCAGCACTGCGAACAGGGGGCTCTACGAGCAGTACTTC. Amino acid sequence: CASTANRGLYEQYF.

The chain carries TRBV2 and TRBJ2-5, with 10 bases matching TRBD1. The end of the DNA is better explained by TRBJ2-7, so the J call may be wrong. The germline V gene has CDR1 SNHLY and CDR2 FYNNEI. The CDR3 extends over 14 amino acids. The CDR3: CATTKGQGLCEQYF. In DNA, the CDR3 is TGTGCCACCACGAAGGGACAGGGGCTTTGCGAGCAGTACTTC.

This clone was counted only a few times. J is TRBJ2-1 and V is TRBV7-6, with TRBD2 as a possible D gene (7 bases). V dropped 3 bases and J dropped 5 bases, with 14 bases sitting between them. Germline lookup yields CDR1 SGHVS and CDR2 FNYEAQ. The CDR3 is 15 residues long. The CDR3 DNA follows: TGTGCCAGCAGCTTTAAAGGAGGGGGGGACAATGAGCAGTTCTTC. As protein: CASSFKGGGDNEQFF. The variable domain in full, completed from reference TRBV7-6 and TRBJ2-1, reads GAGVSQSPRYKVTKRGQDVALRCDPISGHVSLYWYRQALGQGPEFLTYFNYEAQQDKSGLPNDRFSAERPEGSISTLTIQRTEQRDSAMYRCASSFKGGGDNEQFFGPGTRLTVL.

V gene TRBV5-1 combines with J gene TRBJ1-5, with 9 bases lining up with TRBD1. With 4 bases clipped from V and 1 base from J, the junction kept 3 bases outside the gene matches. The CDR3 loop spans 15 amino acids. In germline, CDR1 is SGHRS, CDR2 YFSETQ. The CDR3, as DNA: TGCGCCAGCAGCCCGGGACAGGGAAGCAATCAGCCCCAGCATTTT. This encodes CASSPGQGSNQPQHF.

The genes are TRBV28 and TRBJ2-7; D may be TRBD2 (7 bases). V was shortened by 6 bases and J by 6 bases, with 18 bases between the two germline ends. The germline gives CDR1 MDHEN, CDR2 SYDVKM. The CDR3 is made up of 14 amino acids. The CDR3 DNA follows: TGTGCCAGCAGGAGGACGAGGGGGGGGGTCGAGCAGTACTTC. It specifies CASRRTRGGVEQYF.

The chain uses TRBV18 and TRBJ1-4; no clear D. Trimming cost V 2 bases and J 8 bases, with 6 bases left between them. CDR1 and CDR2 from the germline V gene are KGHSH and LQKENI. This CDR3 contains 12 residues. The CDR3 DNA sequence: TGTGCCAGCTCACCAACGGTAGAAAAACTGTTTTTT. As protein: CASSPTVEKLFF.

The rearrangement uses TRBV28 and TRBJ2-1; TRBD2 matches at 12 bases. The ends lost 8 bases at V and 8 bases at J; junction bases unmatched: 4. Germline V CDR1 and CDR2: MDHEN, SYDVKM. The CDR3 covers 13 residues. The CDR3, as DNA: TGTGCCAGCGGGGCTAGCGGGGGGGATGAGCAGTTCTTC. It is translated as CASGASGGDEQFF.

This clone was counted only a few times. This chain connects TRBV4-3 to TRBJ1-2; D is possibly TRBD1 (6 bases). This CDR3 is 14 amino acids long. V was shortened by 0 bases and J by 3 bases, with 8 bases between the two germline ends. In germline, CDR1 is LGHNA, CDR2 YSLEER. The CDR3 sequence is CASSQDYRDYGYTF. CDR3 coding DNA: TGCGCCAGCAGCCAAGATTACAGGGACTATGGCTACACCTTC.

This clone was detected once. This sequence joins TRBV4-3 and TRBJ2-5; D may be TRBD1 (6 bases). V was cut by 1 base and J by 5 bases, with 20 bases left in between. In germline, CDR1 is LGHNA, CDR2 YSLEER. The CDR3 loop spans 17 amino acids. The CDR3 region has the DNA TGCGCCAGCAGCCAAGGTTGGCGCAGGGGCTTTAGGGAGACCCAGTACTTC. Its protein product is CASSQGWRRGFRETQYF.

The genes are TRBV28 and TRBJ2-7, with 10 bases lining up with TRBD2. This CDR3 has 12 amino acids. The germline gives CDR1 MDHEN, CDR2 SYDVKM. The CDR3 DNA reads as TGTGTCGCGAGCGGGGGGGCCTACGAGCAGTACTTC. This sequence encodes CVASGGAYEQYF.

This chain connects TRBV28 to TRBJ1-2; D unresolved. Trimming removed 6 bases at V and 8 bases at J, with 10 bases between. Germline CDR1 and CDR2: MDHEN and SYDVKM. CDR3 length: 11 amino acids. CDR3 protein: CASSQRGGYTF. In DNA, the CDR3 is TGTGCCAGCAGCCAACGAGGCGGCTACACCTTC.

The chain couples TRBV9 to TRBJ2-7; 8 nucleotides agree with TRBD1. Unmatched junction bases numbered 0, after V lost 1 base and J lost 3 bases. The CDR3 is made up of 13 amino acids. Germline-derived CDR1 and CDR2 are SGDLS and YYNGEE. DNA for the CDR3: TGTGCCAGCAGCGTAACAGGGGGCTACGAGCAGTACTTC. Amino acids: CASSVTGGYEQYF.

The V and J genes are TRBV19 and TRBJ1-2; no clear D gene. The germline V gene encodes CDR1 LNHDA and CDR2 SQIVND (reference sequence). The germline V and J ends were trimmed by 5 bases and 5 bases, with 6 bases remaining between them. There are 11 residues in the CDR3. Written as DNA, the CDR3 is TGTGCCAGTAGTGTGGCTTATGGCTACACCTTC. Protein product: CASSVAYGYTF.

Of note for this clone: At the DNA level, this CDR3 is encoded by other sequences in the same sample as well. The CDR3 loop reads CASSYSGTGPYEQYF. CDR3 nucleotides: TGCGCCAGCAGCTATTCCGGGACTGGCCCCTACGAGCAGTACTTC. V usage is TRBV5-1 and J usage is TRBJ2-7, with a possible D match to TRBD2 (6 bases). Looked up from germline, CDR1 is SGHRS and CDR2 is YFSETQ. Trimming took 3 bases from V and 2 from J, leaving 15 bases between them. This CDR3 comprises 15 residues.

The J gene is TRBJ2-5, the V gene TRBV4-3, with D tentatively TRBD1 (6 bases). In germline, CDR1 is LGHNA, CDR2 YSLEER. The ends were cut back, 4 bases at V and 2 bases at J, with 8 bases in the middle. The CDR3 extends over 13 amino acids. DNA of the CDR3: TGCGCCAGCAGCCGACAGGCTCAAGAGACCCAGTACTTC. It is translated as CASSRQAQETQYF.

This sequence joins TRBV27 and TRBJ1-1; 9 bases line up with TRBD1. CDR1 and CDR2 from the germline V gene are MNHEY and SMNVEV (reference sequence). Germline trimming cut 6 bases from V and 1 base from J; bases unmatched to any gene: 9. This CDR3 spans 16 amino acids. CDR3 nucleotides: TGTGCCAGCAGCCCGCGGACAGGGGCTGGGAACACTGAAGCTTTCTTT. This sequence encodes CASSPRTGAGNTEAFF.

The chain links TRBV11-2 to TRBJ1-2; 7 positions agree with TRBD1. The CDR3 consists of 14 residues. From germline, CDR1 is SGHAT and CDR2 FQNNGV. V was clipped by 3 bases and J by 6 bases; unmatched bases: 7. CDR3 sequence: CASSFTTGVDGYTF. Written as DNA, the CDR3 is TGTGCCAGCAGCTTTACAACAGGGGTGGATGGCTACACCTTC. Filled out from reference TRBV11-2 and TRBJ1-2, the complete variable domain reads EAGVAQSPRYKIIEKRQSVAFWCNPISGHATLYWYQQILGQGPKLLIQFQNNGVVDDSQLPKDRFSAERLKGVDSTLKIQPAKLEDSAVYLCASSFTTGVDGYTFGSGTRLTVV.

This clone was detected only once. This chain joins TRBV10-3 and TRBJ2-7, with 8 nucleotides matching TRBD1. The CDR3 contains 14 residues. CDR1 and CDR2 (germline): ENHRY, SYGVKD. Trimming took 10 bases from V and 0 from J; bases not matched to a gene: 8. The CDR3: CATRPGQDSYEQYF. The CDR3 DNA is TGTGCCACCCGCCCGGGACAGGACTCCTACGAGCAGTACTTC.

V and J are TRBV10-3 and TRBJ1-6; a possible D gene is TRBD1 (6 bases). Germline values: CDR1 ENHRY, CDR2 SYGVKD. The CDR3 covers 14 residues. V was pared by 10 bases and J by 10 bases, with 20 bases between. The CDR3 DNA sequence: TGTGCCACCGCGAGGGGGGGGGCGCGGTCACCCCTCCACTTT. It specifies CATARGGARSPLHF.

V and J are TRBV4-1 and TRBJ2-1, with 8 bases identical to TRBD1. The V gene's germline CDR1 is MGHRA and CDR2 YSYEKL. This CDR3 contains 15 residues. V trimming: 3 bases; J trimming: 0 bases; junction bases outside the gene matches: 1. The CDR3 DNA follows: TGCGCCAGCAGCCATGGACAGGGCTCCTACAATGAGCAGTTCTTC. Translated, it gives CASSHGQGSYNEQFF.

In the case of this clone: The missing conserved phenylalanine or tryptophan at the end of this CDR3 makes a read error likely. This sequence joins TRBV19 and TRBJ1-6; 9 bases match TRBD1. Trimming at V came to 5 bases and at J to 10 bases, leaving 12 bases not matched to a gene. CDR3 length equals 16 residues. Germline CDR1 LNHDA, CDR2 SQIVND (reference sequence). The DNA for the CDR3 is TGTGCCAGTAGTCCACCTTCGACAGGGGGGTACTCACCCCTCCACCTT. Translating gives CASSPPSTGGYSPLHL.

The chain carries TRBV6-1 and TRBJ2-4; 10 positions agree with TRBD1. CDR1 MNHNS and CDR2 SASEGT come from the germline V gene. This CDR3 has 14 amino acids. The V and J ends lost 4 bases and 9 bases, in that order; junction bases with no gene match: 6. CDR3 bases: TGTGCCAGCAGTGCCGGGACAGGGGATGCCATTCAGTACTTC. It encodes CASSAGTGDAIQYF.

The rearrangement joins TRBV7-3 to TRBJ2-2, with D possibly being TRBD1 (6 bases). Germline V CDR1 and CDR2: SGHTA, FQGTGA. This CDR3 has 15 residues. V was cut by 5 bases and J by 5 bases, with 15 bases left in between. CDR3 bases: TGTGCCAGCAGCCGGACAGTCGATCAGACCGGGGAGCTGTTTTTT. This codes for CASSRTVDQTGELFF.

V is TRBV19 and J is TRBJ1-5; D is uncertain. The CDR3 loop spans 13 amino acids. The V and J ends lost 1 base and 5 bases respectively, with 6 bases between them. CDR1 LNHDA and CDR2 SQIVND come from the germline V gene (reference sequence). In DNA, the CDR3 is TGTGCCAGTAGTATAGTCCCAGATCAGCCCCAGCATTTT. Amino acid sequence: CASSIVPDQPQHF.